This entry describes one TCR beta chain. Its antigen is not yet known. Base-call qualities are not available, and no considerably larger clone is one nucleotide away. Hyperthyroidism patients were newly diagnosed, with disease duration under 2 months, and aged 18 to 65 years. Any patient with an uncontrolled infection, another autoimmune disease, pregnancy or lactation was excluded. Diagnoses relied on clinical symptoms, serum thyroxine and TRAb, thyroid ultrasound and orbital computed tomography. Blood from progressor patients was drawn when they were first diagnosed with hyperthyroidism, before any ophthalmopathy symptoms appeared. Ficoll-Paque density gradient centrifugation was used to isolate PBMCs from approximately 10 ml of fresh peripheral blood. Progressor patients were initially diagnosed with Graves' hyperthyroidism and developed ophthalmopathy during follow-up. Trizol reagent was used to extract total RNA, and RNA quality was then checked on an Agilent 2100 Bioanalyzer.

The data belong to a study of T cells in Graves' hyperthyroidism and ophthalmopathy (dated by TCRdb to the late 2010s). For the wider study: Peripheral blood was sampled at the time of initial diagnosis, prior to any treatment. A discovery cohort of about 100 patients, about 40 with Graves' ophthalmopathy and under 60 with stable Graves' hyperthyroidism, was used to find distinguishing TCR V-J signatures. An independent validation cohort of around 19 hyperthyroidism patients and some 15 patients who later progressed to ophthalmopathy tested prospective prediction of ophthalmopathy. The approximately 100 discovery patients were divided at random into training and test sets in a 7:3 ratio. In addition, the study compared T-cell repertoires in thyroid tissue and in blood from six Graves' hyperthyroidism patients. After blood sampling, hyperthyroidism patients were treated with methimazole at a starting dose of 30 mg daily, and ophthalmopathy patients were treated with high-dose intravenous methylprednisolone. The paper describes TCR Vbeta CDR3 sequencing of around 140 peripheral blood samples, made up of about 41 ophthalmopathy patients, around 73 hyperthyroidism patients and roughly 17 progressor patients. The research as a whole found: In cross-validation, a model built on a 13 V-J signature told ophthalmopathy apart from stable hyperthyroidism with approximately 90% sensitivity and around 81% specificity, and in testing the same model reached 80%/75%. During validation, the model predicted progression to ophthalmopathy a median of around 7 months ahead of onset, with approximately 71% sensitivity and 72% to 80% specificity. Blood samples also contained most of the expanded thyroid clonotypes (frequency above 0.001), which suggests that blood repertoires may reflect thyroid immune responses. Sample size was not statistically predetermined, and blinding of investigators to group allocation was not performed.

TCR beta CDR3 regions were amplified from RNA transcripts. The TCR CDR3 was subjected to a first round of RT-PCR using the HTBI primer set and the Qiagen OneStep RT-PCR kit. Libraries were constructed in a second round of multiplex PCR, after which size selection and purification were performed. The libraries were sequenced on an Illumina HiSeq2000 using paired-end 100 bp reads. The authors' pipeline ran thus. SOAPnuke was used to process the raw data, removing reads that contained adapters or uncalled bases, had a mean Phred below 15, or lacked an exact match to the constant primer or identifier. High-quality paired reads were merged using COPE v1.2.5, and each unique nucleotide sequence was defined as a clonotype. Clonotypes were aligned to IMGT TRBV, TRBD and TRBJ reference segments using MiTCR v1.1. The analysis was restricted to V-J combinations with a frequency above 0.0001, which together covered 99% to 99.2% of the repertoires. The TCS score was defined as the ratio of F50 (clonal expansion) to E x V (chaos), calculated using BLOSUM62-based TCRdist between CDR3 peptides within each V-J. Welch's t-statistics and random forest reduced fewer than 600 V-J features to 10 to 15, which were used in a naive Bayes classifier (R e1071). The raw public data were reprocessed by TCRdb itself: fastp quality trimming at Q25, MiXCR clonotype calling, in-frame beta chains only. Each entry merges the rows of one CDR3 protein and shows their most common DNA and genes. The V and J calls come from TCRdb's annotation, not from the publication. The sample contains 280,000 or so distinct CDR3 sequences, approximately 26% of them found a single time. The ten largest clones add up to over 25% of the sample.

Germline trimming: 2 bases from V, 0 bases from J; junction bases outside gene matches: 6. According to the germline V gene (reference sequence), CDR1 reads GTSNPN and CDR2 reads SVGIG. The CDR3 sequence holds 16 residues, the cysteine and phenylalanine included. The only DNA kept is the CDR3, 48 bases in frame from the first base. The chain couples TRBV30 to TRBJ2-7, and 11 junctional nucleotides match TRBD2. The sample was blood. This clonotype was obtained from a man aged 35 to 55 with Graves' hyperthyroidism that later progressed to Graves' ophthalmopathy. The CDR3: CAWSSGTSGSSYEQYF. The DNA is TGTGCCTGGAGTTCAGGGACTAGCGGCTCCTCCTACGAGCAGTACTTC.